This is a list of T cell receptor beta chains from one sample in a study of blood T cell repertoires in COVID-19. Profiling relied on immunoSEQ multiplex PCR, and the TCRdb table lists in-frame clones only, not all of them. Of roughly 230,000 clones listed, 65% to 90% are singletons. The sequenced material came from peripheral blood. These receptors all stem from a man aged 45 to 65 with COVID-19, enrolled during active disease. Each CDR3 is given without its conserved first and last residue.

j_call v_call cdr3_aa
TRBJ2-5 TRBV30 ACSKVLASGETQY
TRBJ2-1 TRBV4-1 ASSQGLAGRYNEQF
TRBJ1-6 TRBV5-6 ASSLGFGQGCSPLH
TRBJ1-1 TRBV30 AWTPLQGRTEAF
TRBJ1-3 TRBV7-2 ASSLAPDRTTGNTIY
TRBJ2-1 TRBV7-8 ASSITPGTSAGEQF
TRBJ2-3 TRBV7-3 ASSQGWGRDTQY
TRBJ1-1 TRBV5-4 ASSTDRSEAF
TRBJ1-6 TRBV19 ASSPRQGWNSPLH
TRBJ2-7 TRBV2 ASSDPRTSGGYEQY
TRBJ2-2 TRBV6-4 ASSVANTGKWTGELF
TRBJ1-6 TRBV30 AWNWQGESPLH
TRBJ2-7 TRBV7-9 ASSESGGPYEQY
TRBJ2-5 TRBV9 ASSPQVGAPGETQY
TRBJ2-1 TRBV6-1 ASSEAGTGAYNEQF
TRBJ1-6 TRBV5-5 ASSLTGESPLH
TRBJ1-1 TRBV11-3 ASSQTGSEAF
TRBJ1-2 TRBV5-1 ASSLFGYGYT
TRBJ1-5 TRBV6-5 ASSYSGEGQPQH
TRBJ1-2 TRBV6-5 ASSYPTGDLEYGYT
TRBJ2-1 TRBV20-1 SLDFYNEQF
TRBJ1-1 TRBV5-1 ASSLDRGQTEAF
TRBJ1-3 TRBV2 ASRGRDRISGNTIY
TRBJ1-2 TRBV6-5 ASSNPGQGDYGYT
TRBJ2-3 TRBV2 ASSAHSKGGTDTQY
TRBJ1-2 TRBV28 ASSLKRSHGYGYT
TRBJ2-3 TRBV24-1 ATSGSWDSSTDTQY
TRBJ2-1 TRBV7-2 ASSQDRIGQF
TRBJ2-1 TRBV29-1 SVEPRGYNEQF
TRBJ1-1 TRBV6-5 ASSYRGGLNTEAF
TRBJ2-7 TRBV11-2 ASSRQGYEQY
TRBJ2-1 TRBV13 ASSSQGGNEQF
TRBJ1-4 TRBV15 ATSRVGITNEKLF
TRBJ2-5 TRBV9 ASTLAGGPGETQY
TRBJ2-4 TRBV29-1 SVEGQGATIQY
TRBJ2-3 TRBV20-1 SASTLFGAHTDTQY
TRBJ2-1 TRBV28 ASRGGQSYNEQF
TRBJ2-1 TRBV6-4 ASRKEGGVYNEQF
TRBJ2-1 TRBV6-2/TRBV6-3 ASSYATGREQF
TRBJ1-2 TRBV7-2 ASSLGTGYYGYT
TRBJ2-7 TRBV9 ASSVQGADEQY
TRBJ2-7 TRBV29-1 SVEGPGQGAYEQY
TRBJ2-2 TRBV20-1 SASSANTGELF
TRBJ1-5 TRBV23-1 ASSHAVGDRGFYSNQPQH
TRBJ2-1 TRBV6-2/TRBV6-3 ASSTYNEQF
TRBJ1-2 TRBV6-6 ASSLIGSNYGYT
TRBJ2-7 TRBV7-9 ASSFGQGSYEQY
TRBJ2-3 TRBV7-9 ASSTTGTGETDTQY
TRBJ1-1 TRBV9 ASSVGQANTEAF
TRBJ2-1 TRBV4-1 ASSPGHTRDEQF
TRBJ1-3 TRBV9 ASRADRDGNTIY
TRBJ2-2 TRBV14 ASSPHGGTIGELF
TRBJ2-1 TRBV6-5 ASRVAGNGNEQF
TRBJ2-2 TRBV11-3 ASSRSRGNTGELF
TRBJ1-5 TRBV2 ASSPTAGGNQPQH
TRBJ2-7 TRBV3-1/TRBV3-2 ASSSADRVNEQY
TRBJ2-6 TRBV7-3 ASSLFGIPAAGANVLT
TRBJ2-5 TRBV7-9 ASSWGGTSAETQY
TRBJ1-5 TRBV28 ASSPPINQPQH